The following is a TCR beta chain sequence with its context. Its binding antigen is unknown. Per-base qualities were not stored, and no clone one base away is much larger. The germline V gene specifies SGHTA as CDR1 and FQGNSA as CDR2. The CDR3 contains 13 residues, cysteine and phenylalanine counted. Of the read, only the CDR3 DNA is kept; its 39 bases are in frame from base 1. V is cut by 2 bases and J by 2 bases, and the space between the germline ends is 5 bases. The data were taken from a study of CD8 T cells in Susac syndrome (dated by TCRdb to between 2019 and 2020). In terms of the full investigation: Of the Susac syndrome patients who were sequenced, 5 or 6 had clinically active disease and fewer than ten were in clinical remission. Whether CD8+ T cell activation and differentiation in Susac syndrome was antigen driven was tested using repertoire sequencing. At the time of blood withdrawal, Susac syndrome patients were either therapy-naive, taking corticosteroids (with some also receiving IVIg), or on IVIg alone.

High-throughput TCR beta sequencing profiled peripheral blood CD8+ and CD4+ T cells from healthy donors, Susac syndrome patients and multiple sclerosis patients. Recently defined diagnostic criteria for definite or probable disease were met by the Susac syndrome patients. Bulk CD8+ and CD4+ T cells were purified by magnetic negative isolation, whereas CD8+ TEMRA cells were enriched by FACS. Blood was collected in EDTA tubes and processed within 24 hours, with PBMCs isolated through density gradient centrifugation. PBMCs intended for TCR sequencing were cryopreserved in liquid nitrogen and thawed later in a water bath at 37 degrees C. The sorted or isolated CD4+, CD8+ and CD8+ TEMRA cells reached a purity of at least 90%. Results and caveats for the whole study, not just this receptor: The number of individuals in the TCR sequencing and HLA analysis was acknowledged as relatively small. In the CD4+ T cell repertoire of Susac syndrome patients, clonal expansion was not detected.

RNA was extracted using the RNeasy kit, and roughly 0.5 to 1 microgram was reverse transcribed with random hexamers. TCR beta CDR3 regions were amplified with the immunoSEQ multiplex PCR assay covering 54 Vbeta and 13 Jbeta segments. PCR amplification bias was corrected using a synthetic template baseline for primer optimization and computational correction. Concerning the study's data processing: Reads were annotated to V, D and J genes according to IMGT and were analyzed with immunoSEQ Analyzer, with only productive sequences retained. Clonality was calculated as one minus the Shannon entropy normalized by log2 of the number of productive unique sequences. Public and private clones were assessed among the 100 most prevalent clones of each patient and control. Clones were defined as Susac-specific when absent from the healthy and MS cohorts, from over 950 published viral clones and from other ImmuneACCESS disease sequences. The public reads were run again by TCRdb, first through fastp at Q25 and then through MiXCR, and only productive beta chains were kept. Here each entry gathers all rows of one CDR3 protein and keeps the most common genes and DNA. These V and J calls are TCRdb output, not the study's own analysis. Present in this sample are around 200,000 distinct CDR3 sequences, about 94% of which were seen just once. Of the sample, more than 0.08% is held by the ten largest clones.

Recombination joined TRBV7-2 with TRBJ2-3, with no confident D gene call. The clonotype was recovered from a human donor with Susac syndrome. Specimen: CD4+ T cells from PBMCs. The DNA reads as follows: TGTGCCAGCAGCTTATCCCCCACAGATACGCAGTATTTT. The translation is CASSLSPTDTQYF.